The clone carrying this T cell receptor beta chain was counted only a few times. This sample was included in a study of T cells in Graves' hyperthyroidism and ophthalmopathy. Orbital computed tomography and thyroid ultrasound, together with serum TRAb and thyroxine and clinical symptoms, were used for diagnoses. The authors obtained PBMCs from roughly 10 ml of fresh peripheral blood. Amplified TCR beta CDR3 regions came from RNA transcripts. The primer set for the first-round RT-PCR of the TCR CDR3 was HTBI. TCRdb fed the multiplex PCR reads into MiXCR, producing one record per CDR3 protein. Among 250,000 to 300,000 distinct CDR3 sequences listed, 13% to 15% were seen once. Trimming removed 5 bases at V and 5 bases at J, with 18 bases between. CDR3 length: 15 residues.

The clonotype originates from a middle-aged woman with Graves' hyperthyroidism that later progressed to Graves' ophthalmopathy. Specimen: blood. The genes are TRBV12-3 or TRBV12-4 and TRBJ2-5; the D gene is possibly TRBD2 (6 bases). The CDR3 nucleotides are TGTGCCAGCAGTATCAGGGACTCAGGACGGGAGACCCAGTACTTC. This codes for CASSIRDSGRETQYF.